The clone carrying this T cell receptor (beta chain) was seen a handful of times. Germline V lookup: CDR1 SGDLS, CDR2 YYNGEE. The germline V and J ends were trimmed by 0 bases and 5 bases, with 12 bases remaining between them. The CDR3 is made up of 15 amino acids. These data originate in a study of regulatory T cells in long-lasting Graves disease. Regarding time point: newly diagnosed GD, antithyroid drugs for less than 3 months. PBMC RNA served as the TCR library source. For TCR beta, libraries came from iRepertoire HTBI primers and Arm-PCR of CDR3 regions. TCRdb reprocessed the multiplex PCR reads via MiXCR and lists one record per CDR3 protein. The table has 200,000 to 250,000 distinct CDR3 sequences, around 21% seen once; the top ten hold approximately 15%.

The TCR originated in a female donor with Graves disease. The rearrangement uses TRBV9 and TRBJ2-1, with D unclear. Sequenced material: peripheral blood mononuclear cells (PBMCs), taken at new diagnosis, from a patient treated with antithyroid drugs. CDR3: CASSVEGWINNEQFF. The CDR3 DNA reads TGTGCCAGCAGCGTAGAAGGTTGGATTAACAATGAGCAGTTCTTC.